This passage covers 3 T cell receptor beta chains from one sample sequenced in a study of T cells in women clearing cervical HPV infection. Sequenced by immunoSEQ multiplex PCR; TCRdb stores in-frame clones only, minus some. The listing records 25,000 to 35,000 clones. Input material: blood buffy coat. The receptors were sampled from a woman aged 18 to 75 with a cervical HPV16 infection that either progressed to CIN3+ or cleared (not recorded which).

Measured by frequency, this clone is medium-sized (0.01 to 0.1%). This CDR3 reads CASKDTEAKNIQYF. Incomplete CDR3 DNA: TGTGCCAGCAAAGACACCGAAGCCAAAAACATT. The chain links TRBV3-1 (or the pseudogene TRBV3-2) to TRBJ2-4; no reliable D call. The read halts 3 residues ahead of the CDR3 end, with the missing end drawn from the germline J gene. The V end was cut by 7 bases, the J end by 0 bases, with 10 bases between. In germline, CDR1 is LGHDT, CDR2 YNNKEL (reference sequence). CDR3 length: 14 amino acids.

Worth noting for this clone: The sequence runs out 3 residues before the end of the CDR3; the remainder is reconstructed from the germline J gene. The rearrangement uses TRBV2 and TRBJ2-7; TRBD2 agrees at 10 bases. The CDR3 is made up of 14 amino acids. Germline V lookup: CDR1 SNHLY, CDR2 FYNNEI. J lost 4 bases, V lost 6 bases, and 6 bases had no gene match. CDR3 DNA (partial): TGTGCCAGCAGCGCTAGCGGGGGATTTTACGAG. It encodes CASSASGGFYE. Given in full, the CDR3 is CASSASGGFYEQYF.

A remark on this clone: The read terminates 3 residues before the CDR3 end, so the remaining end is supplied by the germline J gene. This chain links TRBV5-1 with TRBJ2-1; TRBD1 agrees at 11 bases. The germline CDR1 and CDR2 sequences are SGHRS and YFSETQ. V shed 3 bases and J 7 bases; nucleotides not matched to a gene: 3. The CDR3 loop spans 14 amino acids. This CDR3 reads CASSSGTGGNEQFF. The part of the CDR3 DNA that was read is TGCGCCAGCAGCTCCGGGACAGGGGGGAATGAG. The whole variable domain, filled in from reference TRBV5-1 and TRBJ2-1, reads KAGVTQTPRYLIKTRGQQVTLSCSPISGHRSVSWYQQTPGQGLQFLFEYFSETQRNKGNFPGRFSGRQFSNSRSEMNVSTLELGDSALYLCASSSGTGGNEQFFGPGTRLTVL.